These 5 T cell receptor beta chains share one sample of origin, sequenced in a study of OX40 agonist ivuxolimab in advanced cancers. Only in-frame clones appear in the TCRdb table, and some are missing; sequencing was by immunoSEQ multiplex PCR. This sample yields 36,000 or so clones, of which 60% to 80% are seen a single time; 21% belongs to the top ten. The material sequenced was CD4+ or CD8+ T cells sorted from blood, taken in a trial of the OX40 agonist ivuxolimab. These receptors originate from an adult with an advanced solid tumor such as melanoma, head and neck, liver or kidney cancer.

The chain recombines TRBV9 with TRBJ2-2; 9 bases agree with TRBD1. The CDR3 contains 16 residues. Germline V gives CDR1 SGDLS, CDR2 YYNGEE. J was trimmed by 0 bases and V by 3 bases; bases with no gene match: 3. DNA of the CDR3: TGTGCCAGCAGCGGATGGACAGGGGCGAACACCGGGGAGCTGTTTTTT. Its protein product is CASSGWTGANTGELFF.

By its share, this clone is medium-sized. In DNA form, the CDR3 reads TGCGCCAGCAGTGAAACAGGGGACCCCTACGAGCAGTACTTC. It codes for CASSETGDPYEQYF. The chain has TRBV10-2 and TRBJ2-7; 7 positions agree with TRBD1. Germline-derived CDR1 and CDR2 are WSHSY and SAAADI. The CDR3 runs 14 residues. V shed 3 bases and J 2 bases; nucleotides not matched to a gene: 4.

V usage is TRBV6-1 and J usage is TRBJ2-3, with 10 bases matching TRBD2. Losses at the gene ends were 2 bases for V and 4 bases for J; bases not matched to a gene: 6. Germline V lookup: CDR1 MNHNS, CDR2 SASEGT. This CDR3 has 16 amino acids. The CDR3 loop is CASSESSGRAADTQYF. As DNA, the CDR3 is TGTGCCAGCAGTGAATCGAGCGGGAGGGCCGCAGATACGCAGTATTTT.

The chain employs TRBV18 and TRBJ2-3; D ambiguous. Looked up from germline, CDR1 is KGHSH and CDR2 is LQKENI. CDR3 length: 16 residues. Trimming shortened V by 2 bases and J by 1 base, and 13 bases separated the two germline ends. CDR3 in amino acids: CASSPDFLEGTDTQYF. CDR3 in DNA: TGTGCCAGCTCACCAGACTTCCTAGAAGGCACAGATACGCAGTATTTT.

The chain carries TRBV5-5 and TRBJ2-2, with TRBD2 matching 14 bases. The CDR3 has 16 amino acids. Trimming took 4 bases from V and 6 from J; bases not matched to a gene: 5. In germline, CDR1 is SGHKS, CDR2 YYEKEE (reference sequence). In nucleotides, the CDR3 is TGTGCCAGCAGCCTGGGACTAGCGGGGGTGTCCGGGGAGCTGTTTTTT. This translates into CASSLGLAGVSGELFF.